This T cell receptor (beta chain) is from a study of shared clonotypes between healthy human individuals. The authors divided CD4+ cells into CD45RA+ naive and CD45RA-negative memory subsets. Assay used: immunoSEQ multiplex PCR; TCRdb lists only in-frame clones, some missing. Among some 200,000 clones, approximately 65% were seen once, and the ten largest hold roughly 11%. Turning to this clone: Antigen specificity is unknown.

The CDR3 consists of 13 residues. Trimming stripped 2 bases from V and 4 bases from J, with 6 bases between. Germline CDR1 is WSHSY and CDR2 is SAAADI. Overall study findings and caveats: Sampling involved blood alone; tissue repertoires likely differ. Larger estimated richness was generally seen in naive subsets than in memory subsets.

The receptor was isolated from a man younger than 45 in good health. J is TRBJ1-5 and V is TRBV10-2; D is unresolved. The sample consisted of memory CD4+ T cells sorted from blood. Documented subset: CD45RA-negative fraction. CDR3 sequence: CASSERVNQPQHF. CDR3 DNA: TGCGCCAGCAGTGAGAGGGTTAATCAGCCCCAGCATTTT.